The sequence of this T cell receptor beta chain was determined in a study of quantifying T cell responses using KT2 cells. Study-level background: Reverse transcription used primers in the TCR alpha and beta constant regions. A predetermined fluorescence threshold ended the second PCR, run as a qPCR.

CDR1 and CDR2 from the germline V gene are MNHNY and SVGAGI (reference sequence). This CDR3 is 14 amino acids long. V shed 7 bases and J shed 8 bases, with 20 bases lying between them. Notes on the study in general: Very high KT2 spike-in numbers caused saturation in KT2 sequence detection.

KT2, a clone with a known TCR, was spiked into unfractionated PBMC. This clonotype turned up a few times. Antigen: not known. Each cDNA got a UMI-containing oligo ligated at its 3' end. The first PCR ran roughly 4 cycles with an equimolar RC1.1 and RC1.2 beta primer mix. Each CDR3 protein is one row after TCRdb ran MiXCR on the UMI-ligation and nested PCR reads. The data hold 25,000 to 35,000 distinct CDR3 sequences, with approximately 6.8% observed a single time. The rearrangement uses TRBV6-6 and TRBJ1-1; D not resolved. The clonotype originates from a human donor. The sample taken for sequencing was PBMCs spiked with cells of the T cell clone KT2. DNA for the CDR3: TGTGCCAGCAAGATCACAGTTGCTGTACCCGAAGCTTTCTTT. Its translation is CASKITVAVPEAFF.